What follows are 9 T cell receptor beta chains derived from one specimen sequenced in a study of T cell repertoires in cytomegalovirus infection. TCRdb ran MiXCR on the reads and lists one entry per CDR3 protein. The data hold some 600,000 distinct CDR3 sequences, with 20% to 25% observed a single time. The sequencing input was CD8+ T cells from PBMCs. These TCRs come from a human donor in good health (CMV status not recorded). Some clones in this sample may be carry-over from other donors' samples.

Only a few counts were recorded for this clonotype. Here the CDR3 DNA reads TGTGCCAGCCCACGGGCGCACTCTAGCACAGATACGCAGTATTTT. Translation gives CASPRAHSSTDTQYF. The V gene is TRBV2, the J gene TRBJ2-3; D gene ambiguous. Germline values: CDR1 SNHLY, CDR2 FYNNEI. The CDR3 has 15 residues. Trimming took off 8 bases at V and 0 bases at J, with 15 bases between the two ends.

This clonotype appeared a few times. J is TRBJ2-7 and V is TRBV20-1; D might be TRBD1 or TRBD2, each matching 5 bases. The V gene's germline CDR1 is DFQATT and CDR2 SNEGSKA (reference sequence). The CDR3 is made up of 12 amino acids. The V end lost 6 bases, the J end lost 3 bases, and 12 bases lay between the germline ends. CDR3 amino acids: CSAPLGDYEQYV. In DNA form, the CDR3 reads TGCAGTGCCCCCTTGGGGGACTACGAGCAGTACGTC.

This clonotype was seen ten or more times. The J gene is TRBJ1-5, the V gene TRBV29-1, with D possibly being TRBD1 (6 bases). In germline, CDR1 is SQVTM, CDR2 ANQGSEA. V was shortened by 6 bases and J by 8 bases, with 14 bases between the two germline ends. This CDR3 contains 12 residues. The CDR3 protein is CSVGQNGKPQHF. The CDR3 DNA reads TGCAGCGTGGGACAAAACGGGAAGCCCCAGCATTTT.

This clonotype was counted once. A much larger clone is a single base away; this may be a read error. The DNA for the CDR3 is TGTGTCAGCAGCGCCCAGGACCGTACTAACTATGGCTACACCTTC. This codes for CVSSAQDRTNYGYTF. The rearrangement uses TRBV7-6 and TRBJ1-2; D unresolved. Germline values: CDR1 SGHVS, CDR2 FNYEAQ. There are 15 residues in the CDR3. Based on the CDR3 plus reference TRBV7-6 and TRBJ1-2, the full variable domain is GAGVSQSPRYKVTKRGQDVALRCDPISGHVSLYWYRQALGQGPEFLTYFNYEAQQDKSGLPNDRFSAERPEGSISTLTIQRTEQRDSAMYRCVSSAQDRTNYGYTFGSGTRLTVV.

The chain uses TRBV28 and TRBJ1-6; no firm D call. Germline V lookup: CDR1 MDHEN, CDR2 SYDVKM. V gave up 4 bases and J gave up 8 bases, with 15 bases separating them. The CDR3 contains 15 residues. CDR3 loop: CASSSGEGWDSPLHF. CDR3 bases: TGTGCCAGCAGTTCCGGTGAAGGGTGGGATTCACCCCTCCACTTT.

The rearrangement joins TRBV24-1 to TRBJ2-2, with 7 nucleotides matching TRBD1. This CDR3 has 13 amino acids. The junction had 3 bases not matched to a gene; V was cut back by 6 bases and J by 6 bases. Germline V gene data show CDR1 as KGHDR and CDR2 as SFDVKD. In DNA, the CDR3 is TGTGCCACCAGTACAGGGGATGCCGGGGAGCTGTTTTTT. Translating gives CATSTGDAGELFF.

The chain uses TRBV14 and TRBJ2-5; no reliable D call. CDR3 size: 12 residues. Germline V gene lookup returns CDR1 SGHDN and CDR2 FVKESK. Trimming pared 1 base from V and 7 bases from J, leaving 7 bases between. The CDR3 here is CASSQVAGTQYF. CDR3 bases: TGTGCCAGCAGCCAAGTGGCAGGGACCCAGTACTTC.

This chain uses TRBV6-2 or TRBV6-3 with TRBJ2-5; 9 nucleotides align to TRBD2. CDR1 MNHEY and CDR2 SVGEGT come from the germline V gene. The CDR3 spans 21 residues. V gave up 5 bases and J gave up 2 bases; unmatched junction bases: 24. CDR3 bases: TGTGCCAGCAGTATCTCTAGCGGGGACGTGTACCAAGAGATCGGGCAAGAGACCCAGTACTTC. It translates to CASSISSGDVYQEIGQETQYF.

This clonotype was seen repeatedly, ten times or more. This chain joins TRBV7-2 and TRBJ1-1; D is unclear. Germline-derived CDR1 and CDR2 are SGHTA and FQGNSA. Trimming took 1 base from V and 4 from J, leaving 10 bases between them. The CDR3 runs 14 residues. As DNA, the CDR3 is TGTGCCAGCAGCTTAGTCGTCGGCAGCACTGAAGCTTTCTTT. It encodes CASSLVVGSTEAFF. The complete variable domain, with remaining parts taken from reference TRBV7-2 and TRBJ1-1, reads GAGVSQSPSNKVTEKGKDVELRCDPISGHTALYWYRQSLGQGLEFLIYFQGNSAPDKSGLPSDRFSAERTGGSVSTLTIQRTQQEDSAVYLCASSLVVGSTEAFFGQGTRLTVV.